This record covers a single T cell receptor (beta chain). The source of the sample is a study of blood T cell repertoires in COVID-19. Study-wide background: From the United States, Italy and Spain came samples of acute and convalescent COVID-19. From T cells, B-cell-depleted T cells, or PBMCs came the material, which was cDNA or gDNA.

As handled by the study authors: By means of reference gene primer amplification, nucleated cell counts were estimated. The method was immunoSEQ multiplex PCR; TCRdb's version includes in-frame clones alone and lacks a portion of them. That table gives V, J and clone size, and the DNA gave D and trimming. The sample records 100,000 or so clones, 80% to 90% being singletons. The CDR3 consists of 17 residues. V shed 0 bases, J shed 10 bases, and the junction held 12 bases outside the gene matches. CDR1 is LNHDA and CDR2 is SQIVND in the germline V gene (reference sequence). The gene calls are TRBV19 and TRBJ2-1; 10 bases agree with TRBD2. Sequenced: peripheral blood. This clonotype originated in a man aged 35 to 55 with active or convalescent COVID-19. This CDR3 reads CASSIEASGGATGEQFF. CDR3 in DNA: TGTGCCAGTAGTATAGAGGCAAGCGGGGGGGCAACTGGGGAGCAGTTCTTC.